This TCR beta chain was identified in a study of blood T cell repertoires in COVID-19. About the research overall: COVID-19 samples collected from the United States, Italy and Spain covered acute and convalescent phases. Sources were T cells, B-cell-depleted T cells, or PBMCs; the material itself was cDNA or gDNA.

The V segment lost 5 bases and the J segment 3 bases; nucleotides outside the gene matches: 7. Germline V gives CDR1 MNHEY, CDR2 SVGAGI. The CDR3 sequence is 14 residues long. In the study's own analysis: For nucleated cells, counts were estimated from reference gene primer amplification. The method was immunoSEQ multiplex PCR; TCRdb's version includes in-frame clones alone and lacks a portion of them. V, J and clone size reflect that table, while D and trimming were determined from the DNA. The sample records 250,000 to 350,000 clones, over 75% being singletons. Seattle-derived patients entered the study during active infection and were followed longitudinally.

The chain employs TRBV6-5 and TRBJ2-7, with 7 nucleotides matching TRBD1. This clonotype was sampled from a human donor with COVID-19, enrolled during active disease. The donor label of this sample is uncertain. Sequences were obtained from peripheral blood. The DNA for the CDR3 is TGTGCCAGCAGTAACCGGGACAGAAGCTACGAGCAGTACTTC. Protein: CASSNRDRSYEQYF.